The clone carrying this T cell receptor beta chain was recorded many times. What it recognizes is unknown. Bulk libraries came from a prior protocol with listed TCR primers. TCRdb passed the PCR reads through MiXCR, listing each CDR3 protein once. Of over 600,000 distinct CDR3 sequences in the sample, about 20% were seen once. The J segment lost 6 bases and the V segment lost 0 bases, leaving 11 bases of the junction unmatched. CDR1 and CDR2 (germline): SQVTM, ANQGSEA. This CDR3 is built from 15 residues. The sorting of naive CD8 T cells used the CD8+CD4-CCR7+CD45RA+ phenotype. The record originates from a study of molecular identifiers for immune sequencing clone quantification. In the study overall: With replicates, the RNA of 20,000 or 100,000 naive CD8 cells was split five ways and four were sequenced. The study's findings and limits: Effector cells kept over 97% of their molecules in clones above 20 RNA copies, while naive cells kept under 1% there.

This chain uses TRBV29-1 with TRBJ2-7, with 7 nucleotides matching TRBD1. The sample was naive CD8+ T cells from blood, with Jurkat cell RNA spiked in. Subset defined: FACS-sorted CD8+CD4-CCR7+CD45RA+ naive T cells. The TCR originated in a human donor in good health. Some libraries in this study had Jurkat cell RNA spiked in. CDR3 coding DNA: TGCAGCGTTGAAGACGGGACCACCGGGACAGCCGAGCAGTACTTC. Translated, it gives CSVEDGTTGTAEQYF.